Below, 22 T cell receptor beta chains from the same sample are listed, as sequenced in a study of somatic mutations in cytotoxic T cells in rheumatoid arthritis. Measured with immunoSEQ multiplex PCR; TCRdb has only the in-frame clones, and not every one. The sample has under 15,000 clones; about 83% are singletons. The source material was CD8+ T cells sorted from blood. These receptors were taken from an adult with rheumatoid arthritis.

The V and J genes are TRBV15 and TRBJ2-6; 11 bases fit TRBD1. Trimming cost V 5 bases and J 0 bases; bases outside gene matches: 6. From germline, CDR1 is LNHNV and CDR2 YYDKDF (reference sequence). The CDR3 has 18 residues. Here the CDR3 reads CATSDPGQGVSGANVLTF. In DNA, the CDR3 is TGTGCCACCAGCGATCCGGGACAGGGGGTCTCTGGGGCCAACGTCCTGACTTTC.

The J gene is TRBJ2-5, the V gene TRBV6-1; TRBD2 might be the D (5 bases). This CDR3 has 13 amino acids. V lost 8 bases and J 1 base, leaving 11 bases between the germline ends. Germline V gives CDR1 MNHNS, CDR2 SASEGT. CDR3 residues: CASPGRRQETQYF. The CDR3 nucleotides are TGTGCCAGCCCGGGAAGGCGCCAAGAGACCCAGTACTTC.

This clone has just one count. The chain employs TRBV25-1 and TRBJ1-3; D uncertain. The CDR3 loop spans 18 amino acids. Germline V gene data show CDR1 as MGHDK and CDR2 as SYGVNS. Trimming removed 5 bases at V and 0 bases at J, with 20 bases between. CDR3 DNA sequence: TGTGCCAGCAGTTCTGCAGTTACCTTGGGGTACTCTGGAAACACCATATATTTT. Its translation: CASSSAVTLGYSGNTIYF.

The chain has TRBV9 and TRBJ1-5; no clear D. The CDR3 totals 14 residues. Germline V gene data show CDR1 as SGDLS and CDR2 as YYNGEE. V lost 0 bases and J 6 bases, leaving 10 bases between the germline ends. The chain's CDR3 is CASSVGYGSQPQHF. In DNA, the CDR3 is TGTGCCAGCAGCGTAGGATATGGGAGTCAGCCCCAGCATTTT.

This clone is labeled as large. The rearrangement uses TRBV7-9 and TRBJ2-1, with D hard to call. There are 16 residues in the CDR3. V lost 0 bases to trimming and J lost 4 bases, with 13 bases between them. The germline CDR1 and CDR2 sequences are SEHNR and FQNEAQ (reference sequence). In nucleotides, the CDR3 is TGTGCCAGCAGCTTAGCCTCAGGTCCGATGTACAATGAGCAGTTCTTC. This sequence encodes CASSLASGPMYNEQFF.

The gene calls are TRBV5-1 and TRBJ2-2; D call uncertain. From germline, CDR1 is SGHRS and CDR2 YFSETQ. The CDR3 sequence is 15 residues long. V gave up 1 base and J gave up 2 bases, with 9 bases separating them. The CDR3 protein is CASSLIASNTGELFF. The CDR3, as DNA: TGCGCCAGCAGCTTGATCGCGTCCAACACCGGGGAGCTGTTTTTT.

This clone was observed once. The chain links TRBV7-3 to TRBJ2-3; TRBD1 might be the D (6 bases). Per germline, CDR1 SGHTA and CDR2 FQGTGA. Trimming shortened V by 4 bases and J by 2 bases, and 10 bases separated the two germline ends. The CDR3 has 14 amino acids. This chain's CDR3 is CASSSTGSTDTQYF. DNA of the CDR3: TGTGCCAGCAGCTCGACAGGTTCCACAGATACGCAGTATTTT.

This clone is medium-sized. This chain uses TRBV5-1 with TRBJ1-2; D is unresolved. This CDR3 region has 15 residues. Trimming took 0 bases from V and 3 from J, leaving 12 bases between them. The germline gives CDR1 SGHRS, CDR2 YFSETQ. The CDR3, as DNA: TGCGCCAGCAGCTTGGGCGACGACGGAGACTATGGCTACACCTTC. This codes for CASSLGDDGDYGYTF.

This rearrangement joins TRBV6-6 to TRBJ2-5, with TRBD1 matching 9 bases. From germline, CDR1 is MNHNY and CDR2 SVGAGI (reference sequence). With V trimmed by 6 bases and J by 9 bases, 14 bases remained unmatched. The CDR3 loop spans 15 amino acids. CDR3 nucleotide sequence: TGTGCCAGCAGGGCAAACAGATACCGACAGGGGGCCCAGTACTTC. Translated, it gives CASRANRYRQGAQYF.

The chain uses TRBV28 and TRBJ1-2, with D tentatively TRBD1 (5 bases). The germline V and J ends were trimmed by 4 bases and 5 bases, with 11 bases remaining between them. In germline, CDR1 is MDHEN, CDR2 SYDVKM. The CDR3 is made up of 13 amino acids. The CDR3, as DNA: TGTGCCAGCAGTTCCGGGGCCACATATGGCTACACCTTC. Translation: CASSSGATYGYTF.

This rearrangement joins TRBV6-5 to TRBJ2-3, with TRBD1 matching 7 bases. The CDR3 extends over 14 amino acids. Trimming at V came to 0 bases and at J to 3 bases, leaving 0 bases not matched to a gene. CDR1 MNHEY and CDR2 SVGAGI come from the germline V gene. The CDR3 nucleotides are TGTGCCAGCAGTTACTCGACAGGGACAGATACGCAGTATTTT. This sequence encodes CASSYSTGTDTQYF.

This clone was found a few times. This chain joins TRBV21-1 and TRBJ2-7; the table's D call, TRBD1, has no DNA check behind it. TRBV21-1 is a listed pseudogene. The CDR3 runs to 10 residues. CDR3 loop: CATCNPKQYF. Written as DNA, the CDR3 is TGTGCCACCTGCAACCCAAAGCAGTACTTC.

CDR3 sequence (DNA): TGTGCCAGCAGTTTTCTAGGGAATCAGCCCCAGCATTTT. Amino acid sequence: CASSFLGNQPQHF. The chain joins TRBV28 to TRBJ1-5; D gene ambiguous. This CDR3 comprises 13 residues. V lost 3 bases and J 4 bases, leaving 7 bases between the germline ends. Germline loops: CDR1 MDHEN, CDR2 SYDVKM.

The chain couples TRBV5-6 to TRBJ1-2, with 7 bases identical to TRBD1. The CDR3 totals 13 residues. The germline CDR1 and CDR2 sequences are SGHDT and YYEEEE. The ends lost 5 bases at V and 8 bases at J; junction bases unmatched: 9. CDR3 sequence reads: CASRPTGEGGYTF. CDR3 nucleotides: TGTGCCAGCAGACCAACAGGGGAAGGAGGCTACACCTTC.

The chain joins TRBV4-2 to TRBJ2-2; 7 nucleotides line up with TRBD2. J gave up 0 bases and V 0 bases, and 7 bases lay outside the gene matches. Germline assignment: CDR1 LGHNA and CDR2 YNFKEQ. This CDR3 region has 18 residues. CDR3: CASSQDIWEGSNTGELFF. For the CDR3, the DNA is TGTGCCAGCAGCCAAGATATATGGGAGGGTTCGAACACCGGGGAGCTGTTTTTT.

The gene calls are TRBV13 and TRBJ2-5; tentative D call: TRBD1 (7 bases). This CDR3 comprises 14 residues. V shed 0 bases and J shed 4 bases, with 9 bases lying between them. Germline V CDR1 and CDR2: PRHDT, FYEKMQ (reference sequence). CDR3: CASSLGRGVETQYF. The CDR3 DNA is TGTGCCAGCAGCTTAGGCAGGGGGGTAGAGACCCAGTACTTC. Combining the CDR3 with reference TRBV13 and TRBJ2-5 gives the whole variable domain AAGVIQSPRHLIKEKRETATLKCYPIPRHDTVYWYQQGPGQDPQFLISFYEKMQSDKGSIPDRFSAQQFSDYHSELNMSSLELGDSALYFCASSLGRGVETQYFGPGTRLLVL.

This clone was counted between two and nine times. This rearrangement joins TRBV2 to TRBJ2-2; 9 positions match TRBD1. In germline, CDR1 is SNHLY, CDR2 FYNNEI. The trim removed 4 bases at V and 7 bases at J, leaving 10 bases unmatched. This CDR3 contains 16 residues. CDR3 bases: TGTGCCAGCAGTGCAGGGACAGGGCCTGACGGCGGGGAGCTGTTTTTT. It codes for CASSAGTGPDGGELFF.

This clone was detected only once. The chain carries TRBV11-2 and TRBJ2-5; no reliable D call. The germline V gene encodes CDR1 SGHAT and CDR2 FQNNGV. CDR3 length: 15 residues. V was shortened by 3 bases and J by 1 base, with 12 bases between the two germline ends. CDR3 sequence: CASSFLWGVQETQYF. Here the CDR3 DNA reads TGTGCCAGCAGCTTCCTATGGGGTGTCCAAGAGACCCAGTACTTC. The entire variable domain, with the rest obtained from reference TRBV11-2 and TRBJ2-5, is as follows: EAGVAQSPRYKIIEKRQSVAFWCNPISGHATLYWYQQILGQGPKLLIQFQNNGVVDDSQLPKDRFSAERLKGVDSTLKIQPAKLEDSAVYLCASSFLWGVQETQYFGPGTRLLVL.

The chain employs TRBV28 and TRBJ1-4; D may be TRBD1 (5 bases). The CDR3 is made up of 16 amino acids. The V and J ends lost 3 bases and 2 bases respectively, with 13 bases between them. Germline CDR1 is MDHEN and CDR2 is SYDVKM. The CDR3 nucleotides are TGTGCCAGCAGTTTGTATTCCCGGGGGACTAATGAAAAACTGTTTTTT. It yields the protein CASSLYSRGTNEKLFF.

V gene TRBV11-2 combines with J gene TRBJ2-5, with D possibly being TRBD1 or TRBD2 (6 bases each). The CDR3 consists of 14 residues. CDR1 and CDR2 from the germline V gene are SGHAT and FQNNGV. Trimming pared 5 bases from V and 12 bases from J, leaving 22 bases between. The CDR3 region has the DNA TGTGCCAGCAGCCCCGATGGGGGGCGGCCCTCCGAGTACTTC. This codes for CASSPDGGRPSEYF.

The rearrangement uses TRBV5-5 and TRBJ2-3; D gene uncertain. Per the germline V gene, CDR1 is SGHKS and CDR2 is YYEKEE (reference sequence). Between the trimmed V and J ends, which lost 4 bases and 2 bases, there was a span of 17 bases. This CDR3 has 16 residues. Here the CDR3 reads CASSLGLGGATDTQYF. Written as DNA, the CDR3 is TGTGCCAGCAGCCTTGGGTTAGGCGGAGCCACAGATACGCAGTATTTT.

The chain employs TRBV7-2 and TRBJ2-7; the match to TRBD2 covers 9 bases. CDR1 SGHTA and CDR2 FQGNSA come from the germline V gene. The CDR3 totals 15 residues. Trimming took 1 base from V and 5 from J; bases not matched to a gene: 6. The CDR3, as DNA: TGTGCCAGCAGCTTAGTAGCGGGAGTCAACAACGAGCAGTACTTC. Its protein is CASSLVAGVNNEQYF.